The 9 T cell receptor beta chains presented below share a single source sample, sequenced in a study of vaccination and CD4 T cells after COVID-19. No cognate antigen is known for these TCRs. Treatment here: approximately nine-day PBMC culture with coronavirus spike peptide pools or control peptides (ViraFEST assay). Once obtained from cultured CD4+ T cells, the DNA was sequenced using the Oncomine TCR Beta short-read assay. TCRdb passed the PCR reads through MiXCR, listing each CDR3 protein once. The sample shows 3,500 to 5,000 distinct CDR3 sequences, around 21% of them seen only once. Here the sequenced sample was CD4+ T cells from blood, cultured in vitro, taken after SARS-CoV-2 vaccination. The origin of the receptors is a human donor who had recovered from COVID-19.

The genes are TRBV29-1 and TRBJ2-7; D call uncertain. Trimming removed 7 bases at V and 2 bases at J, with 12 bases between. The CDR3 totals 12 residues. CDR1 and CDR2 from the germline V gene are SQVTM and ANQGSEA. This CDR3 reads CSGGESPYEQYF. The CDR3 nucleotides read TGCAGCGGTGGGGAAAGTCCCTACGAGCAGTACTTC.

There are a few counts of this clonotype. J is TRBJ1-2 and V is TRBV10-3, with D maybe TRBD1 (5 bases). Germline values: CDR1 ENHRY, CDR2 SYGVKD. V was cut by 3 bases and J by 0 bases, with 5 bases left in between. The length of the CDR3 is 13 residues. CDR3 nucleotide sequence: TGTGCCATCAGTGACAGGGCTAACTATGGCTACACCTTC. Residues: CAISDRANYGYTF.

The J gene is TRBJ2-2, the V gene TRBV20-1; 7 nucleotides align to TRBD1. V gave up 4 bases and J gave up 0 bases; unmatched junction bases: 5. The CDR3 runs to 15 residues. Looked up from germline, CDR1 is DFQATT and CDR2 is SNEGSKA (reference sequence). This chain's CDR3 is CSATPGQTNTGELFF. DNA of the CDR3: TGCAGTGCTACCCCGGGACAGACGAACACCGGGGAGCTGTTTTTT.

The rearrangement joins TRBV15 to TRBJ1-1; 7 nucleotides match TRBD1. The V gene's germline CDR1 is LNHNV and CDR2 YYDKDF (reference sequence). The CDR3 totals 19 residues. Trimming removed 1 base from V and 0 bases from J; junction bases left unmatched: 14. CDR3 protein: CATSRARRDSSFVNTEAFF. In nucleotides, the CDR3 is TGTGCCACCAGCAGAGCCCGCCGGGACAGTAGTTTCGTGAACACTGAAGCTTTCTTT.

This clonotype is medium-sized (0.01 to 0.1%) within its sample. CDR3 residues: CASSPGGQPYGYTF. CDR3 DNA sequence: TGTGCCAGCAGTCCGGGAGGACAGCCCTATGGCTACACCTTC. V usage is TRBV6-4 and J usage is TRBJ1-2, with a possible D match to TRBD1 (6 bases). Germline V gene data show CDR1 as MRHNA and CDR2 as SNTAGT. This CDR3 has 14 amino acids. Trimming pared 5 bases from V and 4 bases from J, leaving 14 bases between.

This clonotype was picked up many times. The genes are TRBV20-1 and TRBJ1-6; possible D gene TRBD1, 6 bases. From germline, CDR1 is DFQATT and CDR2 SNEGSKA (reference sequence). The ends were cut back, 6 bases at V and 7 bases at J, with 19 bases in the middle. The CDR3 contains 15 residues. The CDR3 loop reads CSAKATGQRNSPLHF. CDR3 DNA sequence: TGCAGTGCCAAAGCAACGGGACAAAGGAATTCACCCCTCCACTTT.

The chain carries TRBV29-1 and TRBJ1-1, with a weak D call TRBD1 (6 bases). CDR1 and CDR2 (germline): SQVTM, ANQGSEA. The CDR3 has 12 amino acids. Trimming shortened V by 7 bases and J by 5 bases, and 14 bases separated the two germline ends. DNA of the CDR3: TGCAGCGCCCTAGGGGGGTTGACTGAAGCTTTCTTT. Translated: CSALGGLTEAFF.

By sample share, this clonotype is medium-sized. V gene TRBV6-1 combines with J gene TRBJ2-7; TRBD1 agrees at 11 bases. The germline CDR1 and CDR2 sequences are MNHNS and SASEGT. V lost 10 bases, J lost 2 bases, and 7 bases stayed unmatched. This CDR3 is built from 14 residues. The CDR3 protein is CAIGRGQGAYEQYF. The CDR3 DNA is TGTGCCATCGGACGGGGACAGGGGGCCTACGAGCAGTACTTC.

This clonotype came up a few times. The chain employs TRBV10-3 and TRBJ1-1; perhaps TRBD1 as D (6 bases). Germline V gene data show CDR1 as ENHRY and CDR2 as SYGVKD. V was clipped by 6 bases and J by 11 bases, with 13 bases between them. The CDR3 has 11 residues. The CDR3 region has the DNA TGTGCCATCAGGGGGGGGCAGGATGCTTTCTTT. Its translation: CAIRGGQDAFF.